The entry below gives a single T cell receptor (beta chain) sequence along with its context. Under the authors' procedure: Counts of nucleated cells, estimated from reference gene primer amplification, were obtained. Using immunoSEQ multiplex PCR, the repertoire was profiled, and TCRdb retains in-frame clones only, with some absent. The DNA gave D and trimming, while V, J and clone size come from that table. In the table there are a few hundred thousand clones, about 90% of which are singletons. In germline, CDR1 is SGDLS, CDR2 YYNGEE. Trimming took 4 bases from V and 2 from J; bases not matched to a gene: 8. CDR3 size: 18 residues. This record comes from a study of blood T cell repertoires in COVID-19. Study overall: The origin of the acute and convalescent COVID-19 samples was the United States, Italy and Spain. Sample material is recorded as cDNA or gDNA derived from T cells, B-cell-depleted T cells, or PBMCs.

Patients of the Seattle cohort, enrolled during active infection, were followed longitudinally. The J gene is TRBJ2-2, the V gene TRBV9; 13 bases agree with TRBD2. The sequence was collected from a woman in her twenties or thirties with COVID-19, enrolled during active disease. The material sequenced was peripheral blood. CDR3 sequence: CASSLRGGLAGNTGELFF. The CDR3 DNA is TGTGCCAGCAGCCTGAGAGGGGGACTAGCGGGAAACACCGGGGAGCTGTTTTTT.